The 25 T cell receptor beta chains below come from one sample, sequenced in a study of cytomegalovirus exposure and HLA in healthy donors. It was with 60 Vbeta and 13 Jbeta primers that the PCR ran. TCRdb's table, derived via immunoSEQ multiplex PCR, lists solely in-frame clones and lacks some. This sample has over 150,000 clones; more than 65% occur once, and the top ten carry roughly 1.2%. The sample taken for sequencing was PBMCs. The receptors shown here come from a woman aged 45-65 years in good health and CMV-seronegative.

The gene calls are TRBV25-1 and TRBJ1-1; TRBD1 might be the D (6 bases). In germline, CDR1 is MGHDK, CDR2 SYGVNS. V was shortened by 9 bases and J by 5 bases, with 19 bases between the two germline ends. CDR3 length: 14 residues. The DNA of the CDR3 is TGTGCCAGAAGACAGGAGAAGAGAGAAACTGAAGCTTTCTTT. Translating gives CARRQEKRETEAFF.

The CDR3 DNA reads TGTGCCAGCAGTTACTCCAGGGGTCGAGGCCAAGAGACCCAGTACTTC. It encodes CASSYSRGRGQETQYF. The chain uses TRBV6-5 and TRBJ2-5, with D maybe TRBD1 (6 bases). The CDR3 has 16 amino acids. Trimming pared 0 bases from V and 1 base from J, leaving 12 bases between. Germline V gives CDR1 MNHEY, CDR2 SVGAGI.

This chain links TRBV10-3 with TRBJ1-1, with TRBD1 matching over 7 bases. This CDR3 contains 14 residues. CDR1 and CDR2 from the germline V gene are ENHRY and SYGVKD. Trimming cost V 4 bases and J 4 bases; bases outside gene matches: 6. The CDR3 protein is CAISVTGVSTEAFF. Written as DNA, the CDR3 is TGTGCCATCAGTGTAACAGGGGTGAGCACTGAAGCTTTCTTT.

The V gene is TRBV9, the J gene TRBJ2-3, with a tentative D call TRBD1 (6 bases). Trimming cost V 5 bases and J 0 bases, with 13 bases left between them. The CDR3 runs 15 residues. The germline V gene encodes CDR1 SGDLS and CDR2 YYNGEE. CDR3 bases: TGTGCCAGCAGTGAACAGGGCTTTAGCACAGATACGCAGTATTTT. Translated: CASSEQGFSTDTQYF.

This clone was picked up a small number of times. The J gene is TRBJ1-6, the V gene TRBV7-9; D might be TRBD1 (5 bases). This CDR3 spans 15 amino acids. V lost 0 bases and J lost 7, with 10 bases in between. Germline V CDR1 and CDR2: SEHNR, FQNEAQ (reference sequence). CDR3 nucleotide sequence: TGTGCCAGCAGCTTAGCGATGGGGCAGAATTCACCCCTCCACTTT. This codes for CASSLAMGQNSPLHF. The full variable domain, in which reference TRBV7-9 and TRBJ1-6 provide the parts outside the CDR3, is DTGVSQNPRHKITKRGQNVTFRCDPISEHNRLYWYRQTLGQGPEFLTYFQNEAQLEKSRLLSDRFSAERPKGSFSTLEIQRTEQGDSAMYLCASSLAMGQNSPLHFGNGTRLTVT.

The chain links TRBV9 to TRBJ2-3; weak D call: TRBD2 (7 bases). CDR3 length: 15 residues. Germline CDR1 reads SGDLS; CDR2 reads YYNGEE. V was cut by 2 bases and J by 2 bases, with 12 bases left in between. The CDR3 DNA follows: TGTGCCAGCAGCGTTAAGGGGGGGGTCACAGATACGCAGTATTTT. It is translated as CASSVKGGVTDTQYF.

This clone was seen only a few times. The chain combines TRBV6-1 with TRBJ2-7, with D tentatively TRBD1 (6 bases). The V gene's germline CDR1 is MNHNS and CDR2 SASEGT. This CDR3 is 14 amino acids long. Trimming removed 8 bases from V and 1 base from J, with 15 bases in between. CDR3 coding DNA: TGTGCCAGCGCCACAGGGCCCCCATCCTACGAGCAGTACTTC. Translating gives CASATGPPSYEQYF.

The chain is built from TRBV5-1 and TRBJ1-2, with 11 bases aligning to TRBD1. The CDR3 is 15 residues long. Germline V CDR1 and CDR2: SGHRS, YFSETQ. The V gene end was trimmed by 7 bases and the J gene end by 6 bases; junction bases not matched to a gene: 11. DNA for the CDR3: TGCGCCAGCGCGAGGGACAGGGGGGAGTATCATGGCTACACCTTC. Its protein product is CASARDRGEYHGYTF.

The chain carries TRBV11-3 and TRBJ2-1; D is possibly TRBD2 (5 bases). Per germline, CDR1 SGHNT and CDR2 YENEEA. Trimming took off 2 bases at V and 0 bases at J, with 8 bases between the two ends. The CDR3 is 15 amino acids. CDR3 DNA: TGTGCCAGCAGCTTATCAACTAGCTCCTACAATGAGCAGTTCTTC. Translating gives CASSLSTSSYNEQFF.

The V gene is TRBV7-2, the J gene TRBJ2-1; 12 nucleotides match TRBD1. The CDR3 covers 17 residues. V lost 5 bases to trimming and J lost 6 bases; unmatched junction nucleotides: 11. CDR1 is SGHTA, CDR2 FQGNSA, per germline. CDR3 sequence: CASSPMPGTGGFNEQFF. CDR3 in DNA: TGTGCCAGCAGCCCAATGCCGGGGACAGGGGGCTTCAATGAGCAGTTCTTC.

The chain has TRBV27 and TRBJ1-5; 7 nucleotides line up with TRBD1. From germline, CDR1 is MNHEY and CDR2 SMNVEV (reference sequence). V shed 10 bases and J 0 bases; nucleotides not matched to a gene: 12. This CDR3 region has 16 residues. The CDR3 sequence: CATATTGLYSNQPQHF. The DNA of the CDR3 is TGTGCCACCGCTACGACAGGGCTCTATAGCAATCAGCCCCAGCATTTT.

The rearrangement links TRBV6-1 to TRBJ2-7; 8 bases are shared with TRBD2. V lost 7 bases, J lost 6 bases, and 11 bases stayed unmatched. The germline V gene has CDR1 MNHNS and CDR2 SASEGT. This CDR3 has 14 amino acids. DNA of the CDR3: TGTGCCAGCACAGCGGGGGACGTTACTCCCGAGCAGTACTTC. It yields the protein CASTAGDVTPEQYF.

The genes are TRBV6-6 and TRBJ1-1, with 7 bases fitting TRBD1. Germline CDR1 reads MNHNY; CDR2 reads SVGAGI (reference sequence). J lost 0 bases, V lost 5 bases, and 6 bases had no gene match. The CDR3 sequence is 15 residues long. As DNA, the CDR3 is TGTGCCAGCAGTCGGGCCGGGACAGTGAACACTGAAGCTTTCTTT. Amino acids: CASSRAGTVNTEAFF.

The genes are TRBV19 and TRBJ2-5; D remains unclear. Germline values: CDR1 LNHDA, CDR2 SQIVND (reference sequence). V was trimmed by 3 bases and J by 2 bases, leaving 10 bases between them. This CDR3 contains 14 residues. The CDR3 DNA reads TGTGCCAGTAGTATTATGGCAGGTCAAGAGACCCAGTACTTC. Its translation is CASSIMAGQETQYF.

Only a few counts were recorded for this clone. In DNA, the CDR3 is TGTGCCAGCAGCTTATACAGGGTTAATGAAAAACTGTTTTTT. Protein product: CASSLYRVNEKLFF. This chain links TRBV5-6 with TRBJ1-4; possibly TRBD1 for D (6 bases). Trimming stripped 2 bases from V and 4 bases from J, with 9 bases between. CDR1 and CDR2 from the germline V gene are SGHDT and YYEEEE. This CDR3 comprises 14 residues.

J is TRBJ2-7 and V is TRBV18; possibly TRBD2 for D (6 bases). Deletions cut 3 bases from V and 5 bases from J, with 8 bases between. This CDR3 is 12 amino acids long. Germline CDR1 KGHSH, CDR2 LQKENI. The CDR3 coding sequence is TGTGCCAGCTCACCGTCGGGGGACGAGCAGTACTTC. This translates into CASSPSGDEQYF.

The gene calls are TRBV2 and TRBJ2-7, with 7 positions matching TRBD1. Per germline, CDR1 SNHLY and CDR2 FYNNEI. The CDR3 sequence is 14 residues long. Trimming at V came to 6 bases and at J to 4 bases, leaving 9 bases not matched to a gene. The CDR3 here is CASSPGDRSYEQYF. For the CDR3, the DNA is TGTGCCAGCAGCCCCGGGGACAGATCTTACGAGCAGTACTTC.

There are a few counts of this clone. This chain connects TRBV2 to TRBJ2-1; perhaps TRBD1 as D (5 bases). CDR3 size: 14 residues. CDR1 is SNHLY and CDR2 is FYNNEI in the germline V gene. V was cut by 0 bases and J by 7 bases, with 10 bases left in between. The CDR3 here is CASSEAYRKNEQFF. CDR3 bases: TGTGCCAGCAGTGAAGCGTACAGGAAAAATGAGCAGTTCTTC.

The chain is built from TRBV5-4 and TRBJ2-3, with 16 positions matching TRBD2. The germline V gene has CDR1 SGHNT and CDR2 YYREEE (reference sequence). There are 19 residues in the CDR3. V shed 4 bases, J shed 1 base, and the junction held 9 bases outside the gene matches. The CDR3: CASSNPGLAGGRGTDTQYF. In DNA form, the CDR3 reads TGTGCCAGCAGCAACCCGGGACTAGCGGGGGGGCGAGGCACAGATACGCAGTATTTT.

The V gene is TRBV7-6, the J gene TRBJ2-1; perhaps TRBD2 as D (6 bases). This CDR3 region has 16 residues. Germline V CDR1 and CDR2: SGHVS, FNYEAQ. V was trimmed by 0 bases and J by 1 base, leaving 10 bases between them. The DNA of the CDR3 is TGTGCCAGCAGCTTAGCGGGAGGCCCTTCCTACAATGAGCAGTTCTTC. Amino acids: CASSLAGGPSYNEQFF.

This chain uses TRBV27 with TRBJ2-7; TRBD1 matches at 9 bases. The J segment lost 11 bases and the V segment lost 4 bases, leaving 9 bases of the junction unmatched. CDR3 length equals 13 residues. Germline V lookup: CDR1 MNHEY, CDR2 SMNVEV (reference sequence). The CDR3 reads CASSSLGDRGKYF. The CDR3 DNA follows: TGTGCCAGCAGTTCCCTTGGCGACAGGGGGAAGTACTTC.

The genes are TRBV7-6 and TRBJ2-7, with D perhaps matching TRBD2 (5 bases). This CDR3 contains 13 residues. Trimming stripped 0 bases from V and 7 bases from J, with 10 bases between. CDR1 and CDR2 from the germline V gene are SGHVS and FNYEAQ. This chain's CDR3 is CASSLALSGEQYF. CDR3 coding DNA: TGTGCCAGCAGCTTAGCGCTCTCGGGGGAGCAGTACTTC.

The chain carries TRBV29-1 and TRBJ1-1, with TRBD1 matching over 7 bases. The germline CDR1 and CDR2 sequences are SQVTM and ANQGSEA. This CDR3 spans 13 amino acids. The ends lost 6 bases at V and 0 bases at J; junction bases unmatched: 4. Here the CDR3 reads CSVGTVLNTEAFF. The CDR3, as DNA: TGCAGCGTAGGGACAGTTTTGAACACTGAAGCTTTCTTT.

This chain uses TRBV9 with TRBJ1-2; D may be TRBD1 (5 bases). Germline V gene data show CDR1 as SGDLS and CDR2 as YYNGEE. The CDR3 contains 15 residues. V was shortened by 3 bases and J by 4 bases, with 16 bases between the two germline ends. CDR3 DNA: TGTGCCAGCAGCGCCAAGGACAACGTGGTCTATGGCTACACCTTC. It translates to CASSAKDNVVYGYTF.

The chain is built from TRBV5-1 and TRBJ1-3, with a possible D match to TRBD1 (6 bases). V lost 3 bases and J 0 bases, leaving 19 bases between the germline ends. This CDR3 spans 18 amino acids. Germline V gene data show CDR1 as SGHRS and CDR2 as YFSETQ. CDR3 protein: CASSSGRGPATSGNTIYF. DNA for the CDR3: TGCGCCAGCAGCTCGGGGCGGGGGCCTGCAACCTCTGGAAACACCATATATTTT. Drawing the rest from reference TRBV5-1 and TRBJ1-3, the complete variable domain is KAGVTQTPRYLIKTRGQQVTLSCSPISGHRSVSWYQQTPGQGLQFLFEYFSETQRNKGNFPGRFSGRQFSNSRSEMNVSTLELGDSALYLCASSSGRGPATSGNTIYFGEGSWLTVV.